The T cell receptor (beta chain) described here comes from a study of T cells after yellow fever vaccination. The study, taken as a whole, reports: Sorted repertoires could include abundant contaminating clonotypes from bulk cells. It was a small share of clonotypes that appeared in both CD4 and CD8 compartments.

This CDR3 spans 16 amino acids. Germline CDR1 and CDR2: SGHTA and FQGNSA. Trimming removed 5 bases from V and 2 bases from J, with 15 bases in between. One entry per CDR3 protein, called by TCRdb with MiXCR from the 5' RACE reads. Of hundreds of thousands of distinct CDR3 sequences in the sample, over 9% were seen once. This clonotype appeared a few times. The antigen is unknown. The receptor's source is a man younger than 40 who received the YFV17D yellow fever vaccine. V and J are TRBV7-2 and TRBJ2-2; D is possibly TRBD2 (7 bases). The starting material was PBMCs, obtained on the day of the yellow fever booster vaccination. The CDR3 here is CASSRWGGPNTGELFF. CDR3 DNA sequence: TGTGCCAGCAGCCGTTGGGGGGGGCCAAACACCGGGGAGCTGTTTTTT.